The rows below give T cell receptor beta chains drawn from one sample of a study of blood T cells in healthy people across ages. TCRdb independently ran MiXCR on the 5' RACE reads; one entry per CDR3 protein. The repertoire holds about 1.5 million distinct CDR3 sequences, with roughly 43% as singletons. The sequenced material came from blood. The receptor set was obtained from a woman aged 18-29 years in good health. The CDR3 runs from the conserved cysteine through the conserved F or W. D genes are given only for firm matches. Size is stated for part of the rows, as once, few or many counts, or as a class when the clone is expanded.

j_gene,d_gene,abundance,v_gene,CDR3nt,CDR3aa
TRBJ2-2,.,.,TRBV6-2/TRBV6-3,TGTGCCAGCAGTTACAGGTTATCCGGGACCGGGGAGCTGTTTTTT,CASSYRLSGTGELFF
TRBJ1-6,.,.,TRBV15,TGTGCCACCAGCGGGGGTGATTCACCCCTCCACTTT,CATSGGDSPLHF
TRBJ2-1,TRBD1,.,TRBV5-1,TGCGCCAGCAGCACGGGACAGAACAATGAGCAGTTCTTC,CASSTGQNNEQFF
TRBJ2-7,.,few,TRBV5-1,TGCGCCAGCAGCTTCGTAGGGGGGACTTATTCCTACGAGCAGTACTTC,CASSFVGGTYSYEQYF
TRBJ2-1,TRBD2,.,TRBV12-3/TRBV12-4,TGTGCCAGCAGTAAAATAGCGGGAGTCCCGTACAATGAGCAGTTCTTC,CASSKIAGVPYNEQFF
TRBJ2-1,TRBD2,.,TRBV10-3,TGTGCCATCAGTGAGTCCCCTAGCGGGAGTATGTACAATGAGCAGTTCTTC,CAISESPSGSMYNEQFF
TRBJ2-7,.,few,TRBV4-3,TGCGCCAGCAGCTCCATGGTGGGGGAGCCCTCCTACGAGCAGTACTTC,CASSSMVGEPSYEQYF
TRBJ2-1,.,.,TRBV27,TGTGCCAGCAGTGTCCTGGACAGCTACAATGAGCAGTTCTTC,CASSVLDSYNEQFF
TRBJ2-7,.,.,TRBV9,TGTGCCAGCAGCGTAGAAGGGGACTTCTACAATGAGCAGTACTTC,CASSVEGDFYNEQYF
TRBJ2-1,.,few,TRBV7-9,TGTGCCAGCAGCTTAGCCGGGGCTCATGAGCAGTTCTTC,CASSLAGAHEQFF
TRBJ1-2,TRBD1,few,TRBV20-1,TGCAGTGGAGACAGGGTCTTTGGCTACACCTTC,CSGDRVFGYTF
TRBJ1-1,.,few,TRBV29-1,TGCAGCGTTGAAAACGGGAAGAACACTGAAGCTTTCTTT,CSVENGKNTEAFF
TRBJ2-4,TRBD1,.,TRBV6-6,TGTGCCAGCAGTACCTTCCACAGGGGGGATTACAATGAGCAGTACTTC,CASSTFHRGDYNEQYF
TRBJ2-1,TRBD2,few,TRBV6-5,TGTGCCAGCCTTACTACTCAGACTAGCGGAGTCTCCTACAATGAGCAGTTCTTC,CASLTTQTSGVSYNEQFF
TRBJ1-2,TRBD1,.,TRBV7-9,TGTGCCAGCAGCTTAGCCCAACTTGACAGGGTTGGCTACACCTTC,CASSLAQLDRVGYTF
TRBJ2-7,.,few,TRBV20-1,TGCAGTGCTTCCGGGTCTGCCTTGGAGCAGTACTTC,CSASGSALEQYF
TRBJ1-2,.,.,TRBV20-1,TGCAGTGCTAGAGACGCGACAGTCACGAGCTATGGCTACACCTTC,CSARDATVTSYGYTF
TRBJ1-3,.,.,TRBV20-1,TGCAGTGCTAGGTTCCGGGGGCGGGGTGGAAACACCATATATTTT,CSARFRGRGGNTIYF
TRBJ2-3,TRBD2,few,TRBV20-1,TGCAGTGCTAGGGACGAAGCGGGAGCAGATACGCAGTATTTT,CSARDEAGADTQYF
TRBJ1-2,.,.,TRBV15,TGTGCCGCCAGCAGAGACCCAATCTATGGCTACACCTTC,CAASRDPIYGYTF
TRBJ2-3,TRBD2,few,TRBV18,TGTGCCAGCTCACCATTGGGGACTAGCGGGACAGATACGCAGTATTTT,CASSPLGTSGTDTQYF
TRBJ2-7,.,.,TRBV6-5,TGTGCCAGCAGTGCCGGGGGTGTCTACGAGCAGTACTTC,CASSAGGVYEQYF
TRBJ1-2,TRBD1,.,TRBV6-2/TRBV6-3,TGTGCCAGCAGGCTTACAGGGGCTGCTAACTATGGCTACACCTTC,CASRLTGAANYGYTF
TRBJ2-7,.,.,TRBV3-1,TGTGCCAGCAGCCAAGACGGGTCGGCCTACGAGCAGTACTTC,CASSQDGSAYEQYF
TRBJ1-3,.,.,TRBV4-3,TGCGCCAGCAGCCAAGTTCTCGGCAGGGTAGCCTCTGGAAACACCATATATTTT,CASSQVLGRVASGNTIYF
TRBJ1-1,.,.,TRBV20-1,TGCAGTGCTAGCGACAGGCTGAACACTGAAGCTTTCTTT,CSASDRLNTEAFF
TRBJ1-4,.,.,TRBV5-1,TGCGCCAGCAGCTTGGCCGCGGGGGCCGTTGAAAAACTGTTTTTT,CASSLAAGAVEKLFF
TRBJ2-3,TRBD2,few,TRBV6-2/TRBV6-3,TGTGCCAGCAGCCCCCGAGCGGGAACCACAGATACGCAGTATTTT,CASSPRAGTTDTQYF
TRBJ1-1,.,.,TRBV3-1,TGTGCCAGCACCGCGGGACCCGAGGACACTGAAGCTTTCTTT,CASTAGPEDTEAFF
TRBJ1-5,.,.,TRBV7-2,TGTGCCAGCAGCTTAGTTGGGGGAGGGGCGAACAATCAGCCCCAGCATTTT,CASSLVGGGANNQPQHF
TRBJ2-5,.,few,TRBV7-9,TGTGCCAGCAGCTTAACAGGGACTTTGGGAGAGACCCAGTACTTC,CASSLTGTLGETQYF
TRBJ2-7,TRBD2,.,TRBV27,TGTGCCAGCGGTCCGGGACTAGCGGTTTACGAGCAGTACTTC,CASGPGLAVYEQYF
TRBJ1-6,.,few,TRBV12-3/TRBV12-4,TGTGCCAGCAGTTCCGGACAGCCTTCACCCCTCCACTTT,CASSSGQPSPLHF
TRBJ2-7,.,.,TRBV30,TGTGCCAGGGGGGACAGTGGTAACCCCTACGAGCAGTACTTC,CARGDSGNPYEQYF
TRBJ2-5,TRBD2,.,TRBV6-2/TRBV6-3,TGTGCCAGCAGTTACCTGGCTAGCGGGGAGACCCAGTACTTC,CASSYLASGETQYF
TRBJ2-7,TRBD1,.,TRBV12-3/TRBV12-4,TGTGCCAGCAGCCCAGGACAGGCCTATTACGAGCAGTACTTC,CASSPGQAYYEQYF
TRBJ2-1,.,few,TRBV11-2,TGTGCCAGCAGCTCCCTATTAGCGAACAATGAGCAGTTCTTC,CASSSLLANNEQFF
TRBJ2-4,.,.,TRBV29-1,TGCAGCGTTGAAGCGCTCCTAGCCAAAAACATTCAGTACTTC,CSVEALLAKNIQYF
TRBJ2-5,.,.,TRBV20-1,TGCAGTGCTAGAAGGGGGAGGGAGACCCAGTACTTC,CSARRGRETQYF
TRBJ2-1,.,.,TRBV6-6,TGTGCCAGCAGTTACTCTTTGGGCCAGGCCTACAATGAGCAGTTCTTC,CASSYSLGQAYNEQFF
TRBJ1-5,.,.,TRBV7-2,TGTGCCAGCAGCCAAGACGGCGGGCCCAATCAGCCCCAGCATTTT,CASSQDGGPNQPQHF
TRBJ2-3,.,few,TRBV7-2,TGTGCCAGCAGCTTAGTTTTCAGGGGCGTGACAGATACGCAGTATTTT,CASSLVFRGVTDTQYF
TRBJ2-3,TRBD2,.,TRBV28,TGTGCCAGCACCCTTGGACTAGCTACGGGTACGCAGTATTTT,CASTLGLATGTQYF
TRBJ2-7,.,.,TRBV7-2,TGTGCCAGCAGCTTATTCGGTGGGGCCCCCTCCTACGAGCAGTACTTC,CASSLFGGAPSYEQYF
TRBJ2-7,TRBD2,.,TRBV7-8,TGTACCAGCAGCTCCACTCTGACTAGCGGGTCCTACGAGCAGTACTTC,CTSSSTLTSGSYEQYF
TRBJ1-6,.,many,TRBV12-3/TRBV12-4,TGTGCCAGCAGTTTAAGGAGCTCCTATAATTCACCCCTCCACTTT,CASSLRSSYNSPLHF
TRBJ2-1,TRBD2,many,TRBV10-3,TGTGCCATCAGTGAAGGCGGGAGGGCCAATGAGCAGTTCTTC,CAISEGGRANEQFF
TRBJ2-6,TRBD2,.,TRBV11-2,TGTGCCAGCGGCCCGGGGGGTTCTGGGGCCAACGTCCTGACTTTC,CASGPGGSGANVLTF
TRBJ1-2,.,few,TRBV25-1,TGTGCCAGCAAAAACGACCAGGGGATCTATGGCTACACCTTC,CASKNDQGIYGYTF
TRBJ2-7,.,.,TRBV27,TGTGCCAGCAGTCCAGGGATACAGTTCTACGAGCAGTACTTC,CASSPGIQFYEQYF
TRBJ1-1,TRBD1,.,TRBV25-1,TGTGCCAGCAGTGAATTGGGCCTTCAGGGGGCGACCACTGAAGCTTTCTTT,CASSELGLQGATTEAFF
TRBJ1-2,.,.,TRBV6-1,TGTGCCAGCAGTGAAAGTGGTACATTGTGTGGCTACACCTTC,CASSESGTLCGYTF
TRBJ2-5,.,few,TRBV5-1,TGCGCCAGCAGCTTGGACCTGGCCGCGGAGACCCAGTACTTC,CASSLDLAAETQYF
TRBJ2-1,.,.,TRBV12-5,TGTGCTAGTGGTTCTCCCGAGGCCAGCTCCTACAATGAGCAGTTCTTC,CASGSPEASSYNEQFF
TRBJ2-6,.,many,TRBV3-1,TGTGCCAGCAGCCAAGTACTTATGGGGGCCAACGTCCTGACTTTC,CASSQVLMGANVLTF
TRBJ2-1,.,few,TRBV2,TGTGCCAGCAGTGAAGAAGTCTACAACGCGGAGCGTGCCTACAATGAGCAGTTCTTC,CASSEEVYNAERAYNEQFF
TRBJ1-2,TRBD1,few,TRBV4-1,TGCGCCAGCAGCCAGTGGACAGGGGGCAACTATGGCTACACCTTC,CASSQWTGGNYGYTF
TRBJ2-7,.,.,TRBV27,TGTGCCGGCAGTTTAATTGGATACGAGCAGTACTTC,CAGSLIGYEQYF
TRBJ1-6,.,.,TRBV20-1,TGCAGTGCTGATTCGGCGAATTCACCCCTCCACTTT,CSADSANSPLHF